The clone carrying this T cell receptor beta chain was found a few times. The V gene lost 0 bases and the J gene lost 3 bases, with 12 bases spanning the gap. This CDR3 is built from 15 residues. The germline V gene has CDR1 SGDLS and CDR2 YYNGEE. The sample originates from a study of blood T cell repertoires in COVID-19. Background on the study: Some COVID-19 samples were acute and others convalescent; all came from the United States, Italy and Spain.

Measured with immunoSEQ multiplex PCR; TCRdb has only the in-frame clones, and not every one. The sample lists 200,000 to 300,000 clones, 84% seen once, with around 4% in the top ten. Sequenced input: peripheral blood. The receptor was derived from a man in his 60s with acute or convalescent COVID-19. The chain links TRBV9 to TRBJ1-1; weak D call: TRBD1 (6 bases). The CDR3 coding sequence is TGTGCCAGCAGCGTAGGAGGGGCAGGGGACACTGAAGCTTTCTTT. Residues: CASSVGGAGDTEAFF.